What follows is one T cell receptor (beta chain) and its context. Symptom resolution, clearance, or two negative PCRs marked donors in Cohort 3 as recovered. This sample was included in a study of blood T cell repertoires in COVID-19. Method: immunoSEQ multiplex PCR; TCRdb's copy keeps in-frame clones and lacks some. The data hold 150,000 to 200,000 clones, with 80% to 85% observed a single time. There are 16 residues in the CDR3. Germline V CDR1 and CDR2: SGDLS, YYNGEE. Trimming removed 3 bases from V and 0 bases from J, with 14 bases in between. Sequenced sample: PBMCs or T cells enriched from blood (not recorded which). The chain combines TRBV9 with TRBJ2-3; D may be TRBD2 (6 bases). The TCR sequence derives from a woman aged 45-65 years who had recovered from COVID-19. The CDR3 is CASSALHSGSTDTQYF. CDR3 bases: TGTGCCAGCAGCGCCCTCCATAGCGGCAGCACAGATACGCAGTATTTT.